The subject of this entry is one T cell receptor beta chain. With 5 bases removed from V and 6 bases from J, the gap between germline ends came to 15 bases. In germline, CDR1 is SNHLY, CDR2 FYNNEI. This CDR3 is 14 amino acids long. This entry comes from a study of shared clonotypes between healthy human individuals. The repertoire was sequenced with immunoSEQ multiplex PCR; TCRdb's copy has only in-frame clones and lacks some. The data contain fewer than 1.4 million clones, about four fifths of them seen just once; the ten biggest clones take up 0.5% to 0.65%. Specimen: memory CD4+ T cells from PBMCs. Subset described: CD45RA-negative fraction. The chain combines TRBV2 with TRBJ2-3, with D perhaps TRBD1 or TRBD2 (6 bases each). The TCR comes from a man younger than 35 in good health. Some clones in this sample may be carry-over from other donors' samples. CDR3 sequence reads: CASSPVGGYDTQYF. The DNA for the CDR3 is TGTGCCAGCAGTCCTGTGGGGGGCTACGATACGCAGTATTTT.